Shown below are 22 T cell receptor beta chains from a single sample sequenced in a study of identical twins. TCRdb re-derived calls from the 5' RACE reads in MiXCR, one entry per CDR3 protein. This sample has 250,000 or so distinct CDR3 sequences, with roughly 13% found just once. These data also featured in a second study, about yellow fever vaccine responses in identical twins.

The sample taken for sequencing was memory (CD45RO+) T cells sorted from blood. These receptors were collected from a woman younger than 35 in good health.

The chain has TRBV30 and TRBJ2-1, with 13 bases that match TRBD2. The germline V gene has CDR1 GTSNPN and CDR2 SVGIG (reference sequence). V dropped 5 bases and J dropped 11; count of bases not matched to a gene: 6. The CDR3 has 13 residues. The CDR3 coding sequence is TGTGCCTGGGGGACTAGCGGGACGGGTCAGCAGTTCTTC. Its translation: CAWGTSGTGQQFF. The whole variable domain, filled in from reference TRBV30 and TRBJ2-1, reads SQTIHQWPATLVQPVGSPLSLECTVEGTSNPNLYWYRQAAGRGLQLLFYSVGIGQISSEVPQNLSASRPQDRQFILSSKKLLLSDSGFYLCAWGTSGTGQQFFGPGTRLTVL.

The sample holds a few counts of this clonotype. The chain uses TRBV9 and TRBJ1-4, with D perhaps matching TRBD1 (5 bases). Trimming removed 4 bases at V and 5 bases at J, with 18 bases between. Per germline, CDR1 SGDLS and CDR2 YYNGEE. The CDR3 is 16 residues long. This CDR3 reads CASSLDWGRLNEKLFF. CDR3 coding DNA: TGTGCCAGCAGCCTTGACTGGGGCAGACTAAATGAAAAACTGTTTTTT. The variable domain in full, with the rest retrieved from reference TRBV9 and TRBJ1-4, is DSGVTQTPKHLITATGQRVTLRCSPRSGDLSVYWYQQSLDQGLQFLIQYYNGEERAKGNILERFSAQQFPDLHSELNLSSLELGDSALYFCASSLDWGRLNEKLFFGSGTQLSVL.

V usage is TRBV10-3 and J usage is TRBJ2-2, with 10 bases matching TRBD2. CDR1 is ENHRY and CDR2 is SYGVKD in the germline V gene. This CDR3 contains 16 residues. V trimming: 8 bases; J trimming: 2 bases; junction bases outside the gene matches: 8. The CDR3 nucleotides are TGTGCCATCCGAGCGGGAGGGGCCCCAAACACCGGGGAGCTGTTTTTT. Protein product: CAIRAGGAPNTGELFF.

This clonotype has at least ten counts. The V gene is TRBV4-2, the J gene TRBJ2-5; D not certain. V gave up 0 bases and J gave up 2 bases, with 7 bases separating them. Germline CDR1 reads LGHNA; CDR2 reads YNFKEQ. CDR3 length: 14 residues. The CDR3 reads CASSQEGSQETQYF. Here the CDR3 DNA reads TGTGCCAGCAGCCAAGAGGGGTCTCAAGAGACCCAGTACTTC.

This clonotype was recorded a few times. The V call is TRBV18, the J call TRBJ2-5; TRBD1 or TRBD2 may be the D gene (6 bases each). This CDR3 spans 13 amino acids. Between the trimmed V and J ends, which lost 5 bases and 5 bases, there was a span of 12 bases. CDR1 and CDR2 (germline): KGHSH, LQKENI. The CDR3: CASSRQEGETQYF. For the CDR3, the DNA is TGTGCCAGCTCAAGACAGGAGGGGGAGACCCAGTACTTC.

Points on this clonotype: A junction end diverges from the germline sequence, so it may reflect a read error. The chain uses TRBV18 and TRBJ1-4; D possibly corresponds to TRBD1 (5 bases). The CDR3 length is 17 residues. Per the germline V gene, CDR1 is KGHSH and CDR2 is LQKENI. This CDR3 is CASSPRQTSTTNEKLIF. The CDR3, as DNA: TGTGCCAGCTCACCCCGACAGACCTCTACAACTAATGAAAAACTGATTTTT.

Details on this clonotype: Compared with germline, one end of the junction differs, possibly owing to a read error. The chain couples TRBV6-1 to TRBJ2-2; 8 nucleotides align to TRBD1. The CDR3 length is 15 residues. Germline V gene lookup returns CDR1 MNHNS and CDR2 SASEGT. CDR3 loop: CASSFDRGNTGELLF. The CDR3, as DNA: TGTGCCAGCAGCTTCGACAGGGGAAACACCGGGGAGCTGCTTTTT.

This clonotype came up a few times. The rearrangement joins TRBV20-1 to TRBJ2-5, with 7 bases fitting TRBD1. Germline V gene data show CDR1 as DFQATT and CDR2 as SNEGSKA (reference sequence). This CDR3 comprises 14 residues. The V segment lost 3 bases and the J segment 7 bases; nucleotides outside the gene matches: 11. CDR3 amino acids: CSASPWTGPGTQYF. CDR3 coding DNA: TGCAGTGCTAGTCCTTGGACAGGCCCGGGGACCCAGTACTTC.

V usage is TRBV4-2 and J usage is TRBJ2-7, with D perhaps TRBD1 or TRBD2 (5 bases each). CDR1 and CDR2 (germline): LGHNA, YNFKEQ. The germline V and J ends were trimmed by 1 base and 4 bases, with 11 bases remaining between them. The CDR3 covers 14 residues. CDR3 sequence reads: CASSQVGVEYEQYF. CDR3 sequence (DNA): TGTGCCAGCAGCCAAGTGGGGGTCGAATACGAGCAGTACTTC.

The J gene is TRBJ2-2, the V gene TRBV15; TRBD1 is a possible D gene (5 bases). Germline V gene sequence: CDR1 LNHNV, CDR2 YYDKDF (reference sequence). V was trimmed by 2 bases and J by 2 bases, leaving 15 bases between them. The CDR3 contains 17 residues. The CDR3, as DNA: TGTGCCACCAGCAGACGGTGGGCAGGGAAAAACACCGGGGAGCTGTTTTTT. Amino acids: CATSRRWAGKNTGELFF.

This clonotype was observed a few times. The rearrangement links TRBV6-1 to TRBJ1-5; D perhaps matches TRBD1 (5 bases). V was clipped by 11 bases and J by 2 bases, with 16 bases between them. The CDR3 sequence is 14 residues long. Per the germline V gene, CDR1 is MNHNS and CDR2 is SASEGT. CDR3 bases: TGTGCCGGCTCCGGGGGAAATCGCAATCAGCCCCAGCATTTT. Its protein product is CAGSGGNRNQPQHF.

This clonotype was seen ten or more times. A much larger clone differs by one base, so this may be a read error. V usage is TRBV6-2 or TRBV6-3 and J usage is TRBJ2-1; no clear D gene. V lost 6 bases to trimming and J lost 5 bases, with 11 bases between them. Germline V CDR1 and CDR2: MNHEY, SVGEGT. CDR3 length: 13 residues. Here the CDR3 reads CASSPTGNNEQFF. The CDR3 nucleotides are TGTGCCAGCAGCCCGACTGGAAACAATGAGCAGTTCTTC.

The rearrangement links TRBV19 to TRBJ2-2; TRBD1 agrees at 9 bases. Germline CDR1 and CDR2: LNHDA and SQIVND (reference sequence). This CDR3 has 14 amino acids. Trimming removed 5 bases from V and 5 bases from J; junction bases left unmatched: 3. CDR3 in DNA: TGTGCCAGTAGTTACAGGGGGCAAACCGGGGAGCTGTTTTTT. This gives the protein CASSYRGQTGELFF.

DNA for the CDR3: TGTGCCAGCAGTTCCGACAGGTACTCCTACGAGCAGTACTTC. Translating it yields CASSSDRYSYEQYF. The gene calls are TRBV28 and TRBJ2-7, with D possibly being TRBD1 (6 bases). Germline assignment: CDR1 MDHEN and CDR2 SYDVKM. The CDR3 has 14 amino acids. V was clipped by 4 bases and J by 0 bases, with 10 bases between them. The full variable domain, rest sourced from reference TRBV28 and TRBJ2-7, is DVKVTQSSRYLVKRTGEKVFLECVQDMDHENMFWYRQDPGLGLRLIYFSYDVKMKEKGDIPEGYSVSREKKERFSLILESASTNQTSMYLCASSSDRYSYEQYFGPGTRLTVT.

This clonotype turned up a few times. This rearrangement joins TRBV7-6 to TRBJ1-4, with TRBD1 matching 7 bases. CDR1 and CDR2 (germline): SGHVS, FNYEAQ. CDR3 size: 16 residues. Trimming at V came to 4 bases and at J to 2 bases, leaving 7 bases not matched to a gene. The CDR3 is CASSSLQGITNEKLFF. Here the CDR3 DNA reads TGTGCCAGCAGCTCATTACAGGGGATTACTAATGAAAAACTGTTTTTT.

This clonotype occurred many times. The V gene is TRBV29-1, the J gene TRBJ1-2; tentatively, D is TRBD1 (5 bases). V was pared by 2 bases and J by 4 bases, with 11 bases between. Germline lookup yields CDR1 SQVTM and CDR2 ANQGSEA. The CDR3 totals 13 residues. CDR3 amino acids: CSVERGGGYGYTF. The CDR3 DNA is TGCAGCGTTGAAAGGGGAGGCGGCTATGGCTACACCTTC.

The chain links TRBV10-3 to TRBJ2-7; TRBD1 is a possible D gene (5 bases). Germline V gene data show CDR1 as ENHRY and CDR2 as SYGVKD. The ends were cut back, 3 bases at V and 4 bases at J, with 13 bases in the middle. This CDR3 is 14 amino acids long. The CDR3 DNA reads as TGTGCCATCAGTGACCACTCGGCAGGGTACGAGCAGTACTTC. Residues: CAISDHSAGYEQYF.

This chain uses TRBV6-4 with TRBJ2-1, with D perhaps TRBD2 (6 bases). The CDR3 sequence is 13 residues long. Germline CDR1 and CDR2: MRHNA and SNTAGT. Trimming stripped 2 bases from V and 10 bases from J, with 12 bases between. The CDR3 nucleotides are TGTGCCAGCAGTGACGGGGGACTCGGGGAGCAGTTCTTC. Its translation is CASSDGGLGEQFF.

The table lists this clonotype with many counts. The chain is built from TRBV5-1 and TRBJ1-1; 8 bases line up with TRBD1. Germline V lookup: CDR1 SGHRS, CDR2 YFSETQ. The J segment lost 4 bases and the V segment lost 4 bases, leaving 6 bases of the junction unmatched. The CDR3 has 14 amino acids. The CDR3 here is CASSTGTGGTEAFF. The CDR3 region has the DNA TGCGCCAGCAGCACAGGAACAGGGGGCACTGAAGCTTTCTTT.

This clonotype showed up many times. J is TRBJ2-7 and V is TRBV5-1; 9 nucleotides align to TRBD1. CDR3 length: 14 amino acids. Trimming took 2 bases from V and 3 from J; bases not matched to a gene: 3. Germline values: CDR1 SGHRS, CDR2 YFSETQ. The chain's CDR3 is CASSFAGQGYEQYF. The CDR3 DNA reads TGCGCCAGCAGCTTTGCGGGACAGGGCTACGAGCAGTACTTC.

V gene TRBV10-3 combines with J gene TRBJ2-1; TRBD2 aligns across 7 bases. This CDR3 is 19 amino acids long. Trimming removed 3 bases from V and 7 bases from J; junction bases left unmatched: 21. From germline, CDR1 is ENHRY and CDR2 SYGVKD. CDR3 coding DNA: TGTGCCATCAGTGATTTGAAGACTAGGGGTGGCCGGGGGGTGAATGAGCAGTTCTTC. Residues: CAISDLKTRGGRGVNEQFF.

The chain is built from TRBV10-3 and TRBJ2-4; 9 bases match TRBD1. Germline V lookup: CDR1 ENHRY, CDR2 SYGVKD. V dropped 10 bases and J dropped 8; count of bases not matched to a gene: 12. The CDR3 runs to 14 residues. The CDR3 DNA reads as TGTGCCACACGGGCTGGGACAGGGACGGACATTCAGTACTTC. Translated: CATRAGTGTDIQYF.